These 19 T cell receptor beta chains share one sample of origin, sequenced in a study of T cell changes during pregnancy in multiple sclerosis. Sequencing used immunoSEQ multiplex PCR; TCRdb keeps in-frame clones, though not all of them. The sample lists roughly 35,000 clones, 85% to 95% occurring once. The sequencing input was PBMCs (not recorded whether the cells were cultured). Receptors originate from a female donor with multiple sclerosis, enrolled in a pregnancy study.

J is TRBJ2-3 and V is TRBV5-6, with TRBD2 matching over 7 bases. The CDR3 consists of 14 residues. Germline CDR1 SGHDT, CDR2 YYEEEE. V lost 6 bases and J lost 2; bases outside the gene matches: 6. The CDR3 region is CASTPSGVTDTQYF. CDR3 coding DNA: TGTGCCAGCACCCCTAGCGGAGTCACAGATACGCAGTATTTT.

J is TRBJ1-3 and V is TRBV10-3, with D uncertain. Trimming cost V 9 bases and J 0 bases, with 18 bases left between them. Per the germline V gene, CDR1 is ENHRY and CDR2 is SYGVKD. This CDR3 spans 16 amino acids. The CDR3 region has the DNA TGTGCCATAGGCCCCGCGAGGTACGACTCTGGAAACACCATATATTTT. Its protein product is CAIGPARYDSGNTIYF.

This chain uses TRBV10-1 with TRBJ2-7; D is undetermined. The V gene lost 8 bases and the J gene lost 0 bases, with 11 bases spanning the gap. The CDR3 spans 13 residues. Germline CDR1 is WNHNN and CDR2 is SYGVQD (reference sequence). The chain's CDR3 is CASPTRSSYEQYF. In DNA, the CDR3 is TGCGCCAGCCCGACAAGAAGCTCCTACGAGCAGTACTTC.

CDR3 amino acids: CASNLLGGQETQYF. CDR3 DNA: TGCGCCAGCAATCTTCTGGGCGGCCAAGAGACCCAGTACTTC. The rearrangement uses TRBV5-1 and TRBJ2-5; D is ambiguous. CDR1 and CDR2 from the germline V gene are SGHRS and YFSETQ. V lost 6 bases and J lost 1, with 13 bases in between. The CDR3 contains 14 residues.

The rearrangement links TRBV19 to TRBJ1-3; no clear D. Germline CDR1 LNHDA, CDR2 SQIVND (reference sequence). V was pared by 9 bases and J by 5 bases, with 11 bases between. The CDR3 extends over 12 amino acids. CDR3 bases: TGTGCCAGCAAGAATCAGAGAAACACCATATATTTT. This encodes CASKNQRNTIYF.

The rearrangement uses TRBV28 and TRBJ1-1, with D unclear. V dropped 7 bases and J dropped 9 bases, with 12 bases sitting between them. The CDR3 contains 11 residues. Per germline, CDR1 MDHEN and CDR2 SYDVKM. CDR3 residues: CASIQNAQAFF. CDR3 nucleotides: TGTGCCAGCATCCAAAACGCTCAAGCTTTCTTT.

The chain is built from TRBV5-4 and TRBJ2-1, with TRBD2 matching over 8 bases. The V gene end was trimmed by 4 bases and the J gene end by 8 bases; junction bases not matched to a gene: 14. The germline CDR1 and CDR2 sequences are SGHNT and YYREEE (reference sequence). The CDR3 runs 16 residues. The CDR3 here is CASSPTLGGTRDEQFF. CDR3 nucleotide sequence: TGTGCCAGCAGCCCAACCTTAGGTGGGACTAGAGATGAGCAGTTCTTC.

The chain has TRBV19 and TRBJ2-7; 9 bases agree with TRBD1. Trimming at V came to 6 bases and at J to 2 bases, leaving 8 bases not matched to a gene. This CDR3 is 15 amino acids long. CDR1 is LNHDA, CDR2 SQIVND, per germline (reference sequence). This CDR3 reads CASSPRQGVTYEQYF. The DNA for the CDR3 is TGTGCCAGTAGCCCAAGACAGGGGGTGACCTACGAGCAGTACTTC.

This chain links TRBV7-2 with TRBJ1-2; 10 bases agree with TRBD1. The germline V gene encodes CDR1 SGHTA and CDR2 FQGNSA. The CDR3 is 15 amino acids. V gave up 1 base and J gave up 6 bases; unmatched junction bases: 5. CDR3 nucleotide sequence: TGTGCCAGCAGCTTAGTAGGCGGGACAGGGGATGGCTACACCTTC. Translating gives CASSLVGGTGDGYTF.

This chain connects TRBV2 to TRBJ2-7, with D uncertain. Germline CDR1 is SNHLY and CDR2 is FYNNEI. V was pared by 7 bases and J by 1 base, with 11 bases between. This CDR3 region has 13 residues. The CDR3 bases are TGTGCCAGCACCTCTAAGGTTTCCTACGAGCAGTACTTC. Amino acid sequence: CASTSKVSYEQYF. Variable domain in full (rest from reference TRBV2 and TRBJ2-7): EPEVTQTPSHQVTQMGQEVILRCVPISNHLYFYWYRQILGQKVEFLVSFYNNEISEKSEIFDDQFSVERPDGSNFTLKIRSTKLEDSAMYFCASTSKVSYEQYFGPGTRLTVT.

On this clone: Its ends do not fully match the called genes, so a read error is possible. This chain connects TRBV28 to TRBJ2-7; 10 positions agree with TRBD1. Germline V gene sequence: CDR1 MDHEN, CDR2 SYDVKM. The CDR3 totals 16 residues. DNA for the CDR3: TGTGCCAGCACTCCACGCTTTGAGACAGGGGGCCCCATAACACGCTTC. Translation: CASTPRFETGGPITRF.

This clone was observed once. The V and J genes are TRBV5-4 and TRBJ1-2; 7 bases are a match to TRBD1. Germline V gene sequence: CDR1 SGHNT, CDR2 YYREEE (reference sequence). This CDR3 comprises 14 residues. V was pared by 4 bases and J by 5 bases, with 8 bases of the junction left unmatched. CDR3 amino acids: CASSLGQDPYGYTF. CDR3 nucleotide sequence: TGTGCCAGCAGCCTCGGACAGGACCCATATGGCTACACCTTC.

The rearrangement joins TRBV7-2 to TRBJ2-5; 7 nucleotides agree with TRBD1. Germline loops: CDR1 SGHTA, CDR2 FQGNSA. The CDR3 length is 12 residues. V dropped 6 bases and J dropped 7; count of bases not matched to a gene: 5. The CDR3 here is CASRLQGPTQYF. The CDR3 DNA follows: TGTGCCAGCAGACTACAGGGGCCGACCCAGTACTTC.

The rearrangement joins TRBV28 to TRBJ2-3; the D is unclear. V lost 3 bases to trimming and J lost 5 bases, with 15 bases between them. CDR3 length: 15 residues. From germline, CDR1 is MDHEN and CDR2 SYDVKM. CDR3 DNA sequence: TGTGCCAGCAGTTTCGAGACTGTCCTAGGAGATACGCAGTATTTT. This gives the protein CASSFETVLGDTQYF.

This clone was counted a single time. The chain recombines TRBV12-5 with TRBJ2-7; D uncertain. V shed 6 bases and J shed 2 bases, with 26 bases lying between them. The CDR3 consists of 18 residues. From germline, CDR1 is LGHNT and CDR2 FRNRAP. In DNA form, the CDR3 reads TGTGCTAGTGGCTCCAGTGTCTATCAAGGGTACACAACCTACGAGCAGTACTTC. Translating gives CASGSSVYQGYTTYEQYF.

V is TRBV10-3 and J is TRBJ1-5; possible D gene TRBD1, 6 bases. There are 14 residues in the CDR3. From germline, CDR1 is ENHRY and CDR2 SYGVKD. Trimming stripped 3 bases from V and 6 bases from J, with 12 bases between. CDR3 sequence reads: CAISDSGDPQPQHF. As DNA, the CDR3 is TGTGCCATCAGTGATTCAGGGGACCCTCAGCCCCAGCATTTT.

Comments on this clone: A read error may account for a junction end that differs from germline. The CDR3 protein is CASSRRSTAEAQYF. The CDR3 DNA reads TGCGCCAGCAGCCGACGGAGTACCGCAGAGGCCCAGTACTTC. J is TRBJ2-5 and V is TRBV4-1; D remains ambiguous. The CDR3 has 14 amino acids. Germline CDR1 MGHRA, CDR2 YSYEKL.

V and J are TRBV6-5 and TRBJ1-1; TRBD1 might be the D (5 bases). V lost 7 bases, J lost 3 bases, and 12 bases lay in between. Germline V gene lookup returns CDR1 MNHEY and CDR2 SVGAGI. The CDR3 has 13 residues. CDR3 nucleotides: TGTGCCAGCACTTCCGGGACGGACACTGAAGCTTTCTTT. The encoded protein is CASTSGTDTEAFF.

The CDR3 DNA reads TGTGCCAGCAGTCCCCAGACAGCCCGTTACAATGAGCAGTTCTTC. As protein: CASSPQTARYNEQFF. The rearrangement joins TRBV28 to TRBJ2-1, with D possibly TRBD1 on 5 matching bases. Germline-derived CDR1 and CDR2 are MDHEN and SYDVKM. The CDR3 sequence is 15 residues long. The V and J ends lost 5 bases and 4 bases respectively, with 15 bases between them.